Below are 25 T cell receptor beta chains sequenced from a single sample in a study of graft-versus-host responses after intestinal transplantation. Clones were sequenced by immunoSEQ multiplex PCR, and TCRdb holds only the in-frame ones, with some missing. Among over 65,000 clones, roughly 90% were seen once, and the ten largest hold about 0.67%. The specimen comprised PBMCs, sampled 98 days after intestinal transplantation. Every receptor here comes from a human patient who received an intestinal transplant, so some T cells may come from the graft donor.

The chain combines TRBV5-1 with TRBJ2-3, with TRBD2 matching 11 bases. V was pared by 0 bases and J by 1 base, with 4 bases of the junction left unmatched. This CDR3 is built from 17 residues. Germline V gene sequence: CDR1 SGHRS, CDR2 YFSETQ. For the CDR3, the DNA is TGCGCCAGCAGCTTGGAACTAGCGGGAGTGGGCACAGATACGCAGTATTTT. This encodes CASSLELAGVGTDTQYF.

This chain uses TRBV6-1 with TRBJ2-3; D may be TRBD2 (6 bases). CDR3 length equals 15 residues. The V and J ends lost 5 bases and 3 bases respectively, with 15 bases between them. CDR1 MNHNS and CDR2 SASEGT come from the germline V gene. Here the CDR3 DNA reads TGTGCCAGCAGTCGACACGGAGGGGTAACAGATACGCAGTATTTT. Its protein is CASSRHGGVTDTQYF.

V usage is TRBV4-1 and J usage is TRBJ1-5; no reliable D call. CDR1 and CDR2 (germline): MGHRA, YSYEKL. This CDR3 comprises 13 residues. V was shortened by 0 bases and J by 6 bases, with 6 bases between the two germline ends. The CDR3, as DNA: TGCGCCAGCAGCCAAGACCCGGTTCAGCCCCAGCATTTT. Protein: CASSQDPVQPQHF.

V gene TRBV21-1 combines with J gene TRBJ1-5. TRBV21-1 is a pseudogene segment. This CDR3 spans 14 amino acids. DNA of the CDR3: TGTGCCAGCAGCAAAGCAGAGGAAGTGCAGCCCCAGCATTTT. Translation: CASSKAEEVQPQHF.

V is TRBV2 and J is TRBJ1-1; D is possibly TRBD1 (5 bases). From germline, CDR1 is SNHLY and CDR2 FYNNEI. With 4 bases removed from V and 1 base from J, the gap between germline ends came to 13 bases. The CDR3 has 15 residues. The DNA of the CDR3 is TGTGCCAGCAGTGGAGCAGGGTCCGAGAACACTGAAGCTTTCTTT. Amino acid sequence: CASSGAGSENTEAFF.

The CDR3 protein is CASSYGHTEAFF. For the CDR3, the DNA is TGTGCCAGCAGCTATGGACACACTGAAGCTTTCTTT. V usage is TRBV13 and J usage is TRBJ1-1; D is ambiguous. Germline V gives CDR1 PRHDT, CDR2 FYEKMQ (reference sequence). The CDR3 consists of 12 residues. V was shortened by 4 bases and J by 3 bases, with 6 bases between the two germline ends.

The table lists this clone with a count of one. This chain links TRBV15 with TRBJ2-3; 7 nucleotides align to TRBD2. Germline lookup yields CDR1 LNHNV and CDR2 YYDKDF (reference sequence). This CDR3 contains 19 residues. V was pared by 2 bases and J by 3 bases, with 17 bases of the junction left unmatched. In nucleotides, the CDR3 is TGTGCCACCAGCAGAAAGCGGGACTCCATTGTCTATAGAACAGATACGCAGTATTTT. Translation gives CATSRKRDSIVYRTDTQYF.

V is TRBV6-5 and J is TRBJ2-7, with D uncertain. Germline CDR1 reads MNHEY; CDR2 reads SVGAGI. The CDR3 runs 15 residues. Trimming left V 6 bases short and J 3 bases short, with 18 bases between. The CDR3 DNA reads as TGTGCCAGCAGCCAAACCCCCGACAAGATCTACGAGCAGTACTTC. This encodes CASSQTPDKIYEQYF.

This clone was detected only a few times. The chain employs TRBV11-3 and TRBJ2-1; tentative D call: TRBD2 (5 bases). The CDR3 contains 17 residues. From germline, CDR1 is SGHNT and CDR2 YENEEA. Trimming took 0 bases from V and 4 from J, leaving 16 bases between them. In DNA form, the CDR3 reads TGTGCCAGCAGCTTAGATGTCGGGGTTAAGGGTTACAATGAGCAGTTCTTC. It is translated as CASSLDVGVKGYNEQFF.

Written as DNA, the CDR3 is TGTGCCAGCAGCTTAACCCCCGGGGCAGGGGGAGTCACTGAAGCTTTCTTT. It specifies CASSLTPGAGGVTEAFF. V and J are TRBV7-3 and TRBJ1-1; TRBD1 aligns across 7 bases. From germline, CDR1 is SGHTA and CDR2 FQGTGA. This CDR3 contains 17 residues. V dropped 0 bases and J dropped 4; count of bases not matched to a gene: 11. The variable domain in full, with the rest retrieved from reference TRBV7-3 and TRBJ1-1, is GAGVSQTPSNKVTEKGKYVELRCDPISGHTALYWYRQSLGQGPEFLIYFQGTGAADDSGLPNDRFFAVRPEGSVSTLKIQRTERGDSAVYLCASSLTPGAGGVTEAFFGQGTRLTVV.

The gene calls are TRBV6-5 and TRBJ1-1; no firm D call. The CDR3 runs 12 residues. Germline V lookup: CDR1 MNHEY, CDR2 SVGAGI. Trimming removed 7 bases at V and 1 base at J, with 7 bases between. The CDR3 spells CASNLQNTEAFF. Here the CDR3 DNA reads TGTGCCAGCAATTTACAGAACACTGAAGCTTTCTTT.

CDR3 DNA sequence: TGTGCCAGTAGTATGGACAGGGTGGTGTATGGCTACACCTTC. Its protein is CASSMDRVVYGYTF. This chain connects TRBV19 to TRBJ1-2, with TRBD1 matching over 8 bases. J was trimmed by 5 bases and V by 3 bases; bases with no gene match: 5. Germline CDR1 LNHDA, CDR2 SQIVND (reference sequence). The CDR3 is made up of 14 amino acids. Drawing the rest from reference TRBV19 and TRBJ1-2, the complete variable domain is DGGITQSPKYLFRKEGQNVTLSCEQNLNHDAMYWYRQDPGQGLRLIYYSQIVNDFQKGDIAEGYSVSREKKESFPLTVTSAQKNPTAFYLCASSMDRVVYGYTFGSGTRLTVV.

The chain employs TRBV11-2 and TRBJ2-1, with 7 nucleotides matching TRBD1. V gave up 5 bases and J gave up 6 bases; unmatched junction bases: 4. Germline V lookup: CDR1 SGHAT, CDR2 FQNNGV. The CDR3 spans 13 residues. The CDR3: CASSAGTANEQFF. DNA for the CDR3: TGTGCCAGCAGCGCCGGGACAGCCAATGAGCAGTTCTTC.

The rearrangement joins TRBV7-9 to TRBJ1-4; possible D gene TRBD1, 5 bases. Germline V gene data show CDR1 as SEHNR and CDR2 as FQNEAQ (reference sequence). This CDR3 region has 19 residues. Trimming took 5 bases from V and 6 from J, leaving 28 bases between them. CDR3 in amino acids: CASSLTGLEGKGRDEKLFF. The CDR3 DNA reads as TGTGCCAGCAGCCTCACAGGTCTCGAAGGGAAGGGACGTGATGAAAAACTGTTTTTT.

This chain connects TRBV28 to TRBJ1-2, with 8 bases matching TRBD1. The CDR3 sequence is 15 residues long. Losses at the gene ends were 3 bases for V and 4 bases for J; bases not matched to a gene: 7. Germline CDR1 and CDR2: MDHEN and SYDVKM. The chain's CDR3 is CASSLTGAPSYGYTF. The CDR3 nucleotides are TGTGCCAGCAGTTTGACAGGGGCCCCCTCCTATGGCTACACCTTC.

The chain is built from TRBV27 and TRBJ1-1; D ambiguous. CDR1 is MNHEY and CDR2 is SMNVEV in the germline V gene (reference sequence). The CDR3 has 14 amino acids. V was trimmed by 5 bases and J by 1 base, leaving 11 bases between them. The CDR3 sequence is CASSARGPNTEAFF. The CDR3 DNA reads as TGTGCCAGCAGTGCCCGGGGTCCGAACACTGAAGCTTTCTTT.

The chain has TRBV21-1 and TRBJ2-5; the table's D gene call, TRBD2, was not cross checked with the DNA. TRBV21-1 is reported as a pseudogene. The CDR3 has 17 residues. The CDR3 nucleotides are TGTGCCAGCAGCAAGCCGCCCGGGACTCACGACCAAGAGACCCAGTACTTC. This sequence encodes CASSKPPGTHDQETQYF.

The chain uses TRBV11-2 and TRBJ2-7; D unresolved. Trimming left V 1 base short and J 7 bases short, with 8 bases between. This CDR3 has 12 residues. CDR1 and CDR2 (germline): SGHAT, FQNNGV. Written as DNA, the CDR3 is TGTGCCAGCAGCTTAGTGGTCCGTGAGCAGTACTTC. It yields the protein CASSLVVREQYF.

This clone was found once. The chain joins TRBV28 to TRBJ1-1, with D uncertain. Germline values: CDR1 MDHEN, CDR2 SYDVKM. The V and J ends lost 5 bases and 3 bases respectively, with 16 bases between them. CDR3 length equals 15 residues. CDR3 nucleotide sequence: TGTGCCAGCAGTCCCACGTGGAGAGGAGACACTGAAGCTTTCTTT. Protein product: CASSPTWRGDTEAFF.

The rearrangement uses TRBV30 and TRBJ1-1; D perhaps matches TRBD1 (5 bases). The V gene lost 4 bases and the J gene lost 3 bases, with 18 bases spanning the gap. The CDR3 has 15 amino acids. The germline gives CDR1 GTSNPN, CDR2 SVGIG (reference sequence). In DNA, the CDR3 is TGTGCCTGGATCCCCTCGCCAGGGTGGGACACTGAAGCTTTCTTT. As protein: CAWIPSPGWDTEAFF.

This rearrangement joins TRBV28 to TRBJ1-4; no clear D. The germline V gene has CDR1 MDHEN and CDR2 SYDVKM. This CDR3 contains 13 residues. V lost 8 bases and J 0 bases, leaving 7 bases between the germline ends. In nucleotides, the CDR3 is TGTGCCAGCTTGCAGTCAACTAATGAAAAACTGTTTTTT. This sequence encodes CASLQSTNEKLFF.

The chain joins TRBV7-6 to TRBJ2-5; 7 bases align to TRBD1. Germline V gene sequence: CDR1 SGHVS, CDR2 FNYEAQ. The CDR3 runs to 16 residues. The J segment lost 5 bases and the V segment lost 1 base, leaving 10 bases of the junction unmatched. CDR3 loop: CASSLETGADTETQYF. In DNA, the CDR3 is TGTGCCAGCAGCTTAGAAACAGGGGCCGATACGGAGACCCAGTACTTC.

V usage is TRBV28 and J usage is TRBJ2-7; TRBD2 matches 10 bases. This CDR3 comprises 14 residues. Germline loops: CDR1 MDHEN, CDR2 SYDVKM. V shed 2 bases, J shed 6 bases, and the junction held 4 bases outside the gene matches. The CDR3 bases are TGTGCCAGCAGTTTAAGCGGGGGGGCGTTCGAGCAGTACTTC. It translates to CASSLSGGAFEQYF.

DNA of the CDR3: TGCAGCGTTGCGGTGAACACTGAAGCTTTCTTT. It yields the protein CSVAVNTEAFF. The V and J genes are TRBV29-1 and TRBJ1-1; D remains unclear. The CDR3 totals 11 residues. CDR1 is SQVTM, CDR2 ANQGSEA, per germline. Trimming took off 4 bases at V and 0 bases at J, with 3 bases between the two ends.

J is TRBJ1-1 and V is TRBV7-9; 10 bases map to TRBD1. This CDR3 spans 14 amino acids. Germline lookup yields CDR1 SEHNR and CDR2 FQNEAQ (reference sequence). The ends lost 5 bases at V and 5 bases at J; junction bases unmatched: 5. The CDR3 is CASSPDRGRTEAFF. As DNA, the CDR3 is TGTGCCAGCAGCCCAGACAGGGGGCGGACTGAAGCTTTCTTT.